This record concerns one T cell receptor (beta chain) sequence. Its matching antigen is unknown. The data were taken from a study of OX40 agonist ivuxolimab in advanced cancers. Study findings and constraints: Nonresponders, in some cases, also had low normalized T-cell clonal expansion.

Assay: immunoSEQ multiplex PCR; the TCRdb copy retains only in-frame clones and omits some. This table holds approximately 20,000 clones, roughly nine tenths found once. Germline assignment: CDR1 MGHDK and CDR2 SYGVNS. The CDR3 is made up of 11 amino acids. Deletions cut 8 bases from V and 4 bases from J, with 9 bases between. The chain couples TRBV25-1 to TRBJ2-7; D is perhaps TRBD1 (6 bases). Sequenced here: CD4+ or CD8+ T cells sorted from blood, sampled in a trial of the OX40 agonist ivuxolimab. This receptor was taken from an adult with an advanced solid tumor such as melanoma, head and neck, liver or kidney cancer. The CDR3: CASYGQYEQYF. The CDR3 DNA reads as TGTGCCAGCTACGGACAGTACGAGCAGTACTTC.